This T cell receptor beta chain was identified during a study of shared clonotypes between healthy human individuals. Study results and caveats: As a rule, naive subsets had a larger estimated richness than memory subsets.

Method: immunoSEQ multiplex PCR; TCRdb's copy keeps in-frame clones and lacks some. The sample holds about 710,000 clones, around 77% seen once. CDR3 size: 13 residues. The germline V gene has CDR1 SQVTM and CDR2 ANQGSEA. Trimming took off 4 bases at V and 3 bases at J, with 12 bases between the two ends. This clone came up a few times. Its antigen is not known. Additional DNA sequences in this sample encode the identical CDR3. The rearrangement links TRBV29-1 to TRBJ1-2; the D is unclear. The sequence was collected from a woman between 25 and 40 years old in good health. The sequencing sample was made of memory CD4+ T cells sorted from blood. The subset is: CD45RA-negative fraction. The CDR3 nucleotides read TGCAGCGTTGCGAGGAATCGGGACTATGGCTACACCTTC. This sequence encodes CSVARNRDYGYTF.